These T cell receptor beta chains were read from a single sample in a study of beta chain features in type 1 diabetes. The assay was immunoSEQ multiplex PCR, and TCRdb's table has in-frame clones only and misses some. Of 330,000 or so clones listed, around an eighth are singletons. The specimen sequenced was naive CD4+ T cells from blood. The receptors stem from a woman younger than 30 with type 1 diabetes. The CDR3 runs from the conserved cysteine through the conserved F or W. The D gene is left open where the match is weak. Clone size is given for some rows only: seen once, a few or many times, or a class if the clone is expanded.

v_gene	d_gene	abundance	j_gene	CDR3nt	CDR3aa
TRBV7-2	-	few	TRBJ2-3	TGTGCCAGCAGCTTAGCGGGAGGCACAGATACGCAGTATTTT	CASSLAGGTDTQYF
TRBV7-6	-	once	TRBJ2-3	TGTGCCAGCAGCCTGAGGGCCCAAACCACTAGCACAGATACGCAGTATTTT	CASSLRAQTTSTDTQYF
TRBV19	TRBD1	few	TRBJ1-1	TGTGCCAGTAGTGCCGGACAGGGGTACACTGAAGCTTTCTTT	CASSAGQGYTEAFF
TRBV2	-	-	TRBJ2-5	TGTGCCAGCACTCAGGGCACAGGTCCCGAGACCCAGTACTTC	CASTQGTGPETQYF
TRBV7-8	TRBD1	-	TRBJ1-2	TGTGCCAGCAGCTACCGACAGGGATATGGCTACACCTTC	CASSYRQGYGYTF
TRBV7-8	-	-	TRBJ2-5	TGTGCCAGCAGCTTAGTTCGCAGCCAAGAGACCCAGTACTTC	CASSLVRSQETQYF
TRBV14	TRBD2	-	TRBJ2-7	TGTGCCAGCAGCCTGGGGGGGGGCTCCTACGAGCAGTACTTC	CASSLGGGSYEQYF
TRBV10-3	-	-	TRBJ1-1	TGTGCCATCAGTGCGAACAGGGACACTGAAGCTTTCTTT	CAISANRDTEAFF
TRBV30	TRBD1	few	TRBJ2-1	TGTGCCTGGGACGCCCGGGACAGGGGAAACAATGAGCAGTTCTTC	CAWDARDRGNNEQFF
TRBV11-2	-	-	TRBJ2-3	TGTGCCAGCAGCTCACGGGGGGCGCAAGGAGATACGCAGTATTTT	CASSSRGAQGDTQYF
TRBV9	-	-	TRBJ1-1	TGTGCCAGCAGCGTAGACTCTTCCGGGGTGCTGTCTGAAGCTTTCTTT	CASSVDSSGVLSEAFF
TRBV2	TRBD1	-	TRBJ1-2	TGTGCCAGCAACTCGGGACAGAACTATGGCTACACCTTC	CASNSGQNYGYTF
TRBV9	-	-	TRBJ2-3	TGTGCCAGCAGCGTAGAGGGGGGGGACACAGATACGCAGTATTTT	CASSVEGGDTDTQYF
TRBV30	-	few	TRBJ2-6	TGTGCCTGGAGAGCCAGCGGTAACTCTGGGGCCAACGTCCTGACTTTC	CAWRASGNSGANVLTF
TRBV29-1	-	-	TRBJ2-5	TGCAGCGGCAGGCTGGGGGCGGGTTGGGAGACCCAGTACTTC	CSGRLGAGWETQYF
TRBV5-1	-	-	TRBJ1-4	TGCGCCAGCAGCGATGGGGAGGAAAAACTGTTTTTT	CASSDGEEKLFF
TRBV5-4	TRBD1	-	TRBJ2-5	TGTGCCAGCAGCGTAGGACAGGATCAAGAGACCCAGTACTTC	CASSVGQDQETQYF
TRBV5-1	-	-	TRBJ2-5	TGCGCCAGCAGCGGGGGGGCCAGCGGTTACCAAGAGACCCAGTACTTC	CASSGGASGYQETQYF
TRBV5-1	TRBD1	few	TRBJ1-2	TGCGCCAGCAGCTTTGGGACAGGAGCTGATGGCTACACCTTC	CASSFGTGADGYTF
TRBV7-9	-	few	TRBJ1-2	TGTGCCAGCAGCTTACTGCTAGCGGATGGCTACACCTTC	CASSLLLADGYTF
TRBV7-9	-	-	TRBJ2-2	TGTGCCAGCAGCTTAGGACAGTATGGCACCGGGGAGCTGTTTTTT	CASSLGQYGTGELFF
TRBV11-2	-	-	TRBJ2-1	TGTGCCAGCAGCCCCCGTCTCCTCAATGAGCAGTTCTTC	CASSPRLLNEQFF